Presented here are 2 T cell receptor beta chains from one specimen sequenced in a study of blood T cells in healthy people across ages. Primed by a sample-barcoded 5' primer and a J-beta primer mix, a second PCR proceeded for about 6 to 12 cycles. In TCRdb, the 5' RACE reads were re-called with MiXCR into one record per CDR3 protein. The sample includes 2 million or so distinct CDR3 sequences, about 50% of them seen just once. Sequencing was carried out using blood. The receptors here all came from a middle-aged woman in good health.

The chain carries TRBV10-3 and TRBJ2-5, with TRBD2 matching 7 bases. Germline V lookup: CDR1 ENHRY, CDR2 SYGVKD. CDR3 size: 13 residues. The V and J ends lost 6 bases and 1 base, in that order; junction bases with no gene match: 2. The CDR3 DNA follows: TGTGCCATCAGGGGGAGGGTCCAAGAGACCCAGTACTTC. It is translated as CAIRGRVQETQYF.

This chain connects TRBV5-1 to TRBJ2-1; 12 positions match TRBD1. Losses at the gene ends were 0 bases for V and 0 bases for J; bases not matched to a gene: 4. CDR1 SGHRS and CDR2 YFSETQ come from the germline V gene. This CDR3 has 18 amino acids. This CDR3 reads CASSLVGTGGDSYNEQFF. As DNA, the CDR3 is TGCGCCAGCAGCTTGGTGGGGACAGGGGGCGACTCCTACAATGAGCAGTTCTTC.